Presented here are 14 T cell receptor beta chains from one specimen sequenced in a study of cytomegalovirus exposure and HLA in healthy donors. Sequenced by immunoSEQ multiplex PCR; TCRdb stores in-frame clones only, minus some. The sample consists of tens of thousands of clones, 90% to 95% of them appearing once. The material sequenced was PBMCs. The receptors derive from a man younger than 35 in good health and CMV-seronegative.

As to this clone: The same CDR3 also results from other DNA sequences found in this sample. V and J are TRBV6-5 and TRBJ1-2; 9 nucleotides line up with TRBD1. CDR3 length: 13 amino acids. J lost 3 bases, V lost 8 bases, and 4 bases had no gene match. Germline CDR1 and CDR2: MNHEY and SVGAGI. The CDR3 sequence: CASLDRGDYGYTF. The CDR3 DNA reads TGTGCCAGCCTAGACAGGGGGGACTATGGCTACACCTTC.

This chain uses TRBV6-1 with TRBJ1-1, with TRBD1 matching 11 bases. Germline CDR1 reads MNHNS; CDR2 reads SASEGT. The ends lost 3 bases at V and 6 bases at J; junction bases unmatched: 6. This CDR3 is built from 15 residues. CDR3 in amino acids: CASSDRGQGASEAFF. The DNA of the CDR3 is TGTGCCAGCAGTGACCGAGGACAGGGGGCTTCTGAAGCTTTCTTT.

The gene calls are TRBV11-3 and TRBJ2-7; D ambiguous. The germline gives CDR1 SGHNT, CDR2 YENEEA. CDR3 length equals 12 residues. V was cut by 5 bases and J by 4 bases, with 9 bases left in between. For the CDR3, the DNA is TGTGCCAGCAGCCGAAATGAGTACGAGCAGTACTTC. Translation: CASSRNEYEQYF.

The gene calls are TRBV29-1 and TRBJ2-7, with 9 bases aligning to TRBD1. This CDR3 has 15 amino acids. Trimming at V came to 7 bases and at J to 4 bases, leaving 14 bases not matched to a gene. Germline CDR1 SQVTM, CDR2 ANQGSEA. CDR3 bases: TGCAGCGCCACATTACCGGGACAGGGTTTGTACGAGCAGTACTTC. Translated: CSATLPGQGLYEQYF.

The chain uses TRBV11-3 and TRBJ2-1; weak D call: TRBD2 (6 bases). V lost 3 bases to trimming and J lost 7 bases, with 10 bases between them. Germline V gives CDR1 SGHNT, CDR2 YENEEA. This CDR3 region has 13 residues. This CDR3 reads CASSFGGRNEQFF. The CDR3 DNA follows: TGTGCCAGCAGCTTTGGGGGGAGGAATGAGCAGTTCTTC. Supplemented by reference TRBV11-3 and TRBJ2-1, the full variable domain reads EAGVVQSPRYKIIEKKQPVAFWCNPISGHNTLYWYLQNLGQGPELLIRYENEEAVDDSQLPKDRFSAERLKGVDSTLKIQPAELGDSAVYLCASSFGGRNEQFFGPGTRLTVL.

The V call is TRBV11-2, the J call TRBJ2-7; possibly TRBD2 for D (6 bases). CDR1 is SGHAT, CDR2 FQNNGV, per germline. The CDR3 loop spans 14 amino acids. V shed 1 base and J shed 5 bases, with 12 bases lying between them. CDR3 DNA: TGTGCCAGCAGCTTAGGGCGCGGGACGCACGAGCAGTACTTC. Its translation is CASSLGRGTHEQYF.

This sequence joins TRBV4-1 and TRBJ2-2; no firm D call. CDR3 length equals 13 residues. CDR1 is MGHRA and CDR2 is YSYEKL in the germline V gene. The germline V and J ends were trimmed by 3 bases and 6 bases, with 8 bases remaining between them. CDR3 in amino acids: CASSQKRSGELFF. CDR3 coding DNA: TGCGCCAGCAGCCAGAAGAGATCCGGGGAGCTGTTTTTT.

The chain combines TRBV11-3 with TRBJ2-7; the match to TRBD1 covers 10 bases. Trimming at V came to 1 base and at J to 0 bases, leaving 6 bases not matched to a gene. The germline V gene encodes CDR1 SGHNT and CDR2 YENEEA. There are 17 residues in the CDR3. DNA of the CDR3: TGTGCCAGCAGCTTAGTCCAAGGGACAGGGGACTCCTACGAGCAGTACTTC. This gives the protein CASSLVQGTGDSYEQYF.

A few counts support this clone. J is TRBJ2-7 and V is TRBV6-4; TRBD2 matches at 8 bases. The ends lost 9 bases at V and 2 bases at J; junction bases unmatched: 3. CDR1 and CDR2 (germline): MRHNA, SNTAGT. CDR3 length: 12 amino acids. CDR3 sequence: CASSGDTYEQYF. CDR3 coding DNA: TGTGCCAGTAGCGGGGACACCTACGAGCAGTACTTC.

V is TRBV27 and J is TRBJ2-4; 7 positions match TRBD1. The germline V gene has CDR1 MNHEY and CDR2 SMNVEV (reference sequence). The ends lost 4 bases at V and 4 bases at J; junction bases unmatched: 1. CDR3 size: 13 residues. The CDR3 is CASSWDRKNIQYF. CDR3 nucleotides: TGTGCCAGCAGTTGGGACAGAAAAAACATTCAGTACTTC.

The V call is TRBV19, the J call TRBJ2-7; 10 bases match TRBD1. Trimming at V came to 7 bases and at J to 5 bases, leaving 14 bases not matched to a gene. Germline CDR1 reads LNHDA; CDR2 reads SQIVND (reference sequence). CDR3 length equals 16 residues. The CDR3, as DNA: TGTGCCAGTACCCAGGCCGGTGGGACAGGGGCGCACGAGCAGTACTTC. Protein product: CASTQAGGTGAHEQYF.

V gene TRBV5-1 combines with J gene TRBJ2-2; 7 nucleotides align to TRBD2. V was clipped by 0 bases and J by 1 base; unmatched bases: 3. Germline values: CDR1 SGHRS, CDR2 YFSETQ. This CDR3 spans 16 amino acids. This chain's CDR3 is CASSLGSSGNTGELFF. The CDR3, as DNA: TGCGCCAGCAGCTTGGGGTCTAGCGGGAACACCGGGGAGCTGTTTTTT.

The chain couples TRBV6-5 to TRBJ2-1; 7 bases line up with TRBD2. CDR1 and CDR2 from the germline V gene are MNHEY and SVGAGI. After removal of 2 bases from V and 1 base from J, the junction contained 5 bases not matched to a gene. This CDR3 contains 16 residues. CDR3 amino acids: CASSYGGGSSYNEQFF. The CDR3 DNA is TGTGCCAGCAGTTACGGGGGGGGGAGTTCCTACAATGAGCAGTTCTTC.

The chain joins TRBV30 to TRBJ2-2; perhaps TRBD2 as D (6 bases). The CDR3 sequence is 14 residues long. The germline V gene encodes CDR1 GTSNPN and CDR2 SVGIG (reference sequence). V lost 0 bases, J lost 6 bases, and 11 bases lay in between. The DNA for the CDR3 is TGTGCCTGGAGTGTGCCTAGCGAGGCCGGGGAGCTGTTTTTT. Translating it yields CAWSVPSEAGELFF.